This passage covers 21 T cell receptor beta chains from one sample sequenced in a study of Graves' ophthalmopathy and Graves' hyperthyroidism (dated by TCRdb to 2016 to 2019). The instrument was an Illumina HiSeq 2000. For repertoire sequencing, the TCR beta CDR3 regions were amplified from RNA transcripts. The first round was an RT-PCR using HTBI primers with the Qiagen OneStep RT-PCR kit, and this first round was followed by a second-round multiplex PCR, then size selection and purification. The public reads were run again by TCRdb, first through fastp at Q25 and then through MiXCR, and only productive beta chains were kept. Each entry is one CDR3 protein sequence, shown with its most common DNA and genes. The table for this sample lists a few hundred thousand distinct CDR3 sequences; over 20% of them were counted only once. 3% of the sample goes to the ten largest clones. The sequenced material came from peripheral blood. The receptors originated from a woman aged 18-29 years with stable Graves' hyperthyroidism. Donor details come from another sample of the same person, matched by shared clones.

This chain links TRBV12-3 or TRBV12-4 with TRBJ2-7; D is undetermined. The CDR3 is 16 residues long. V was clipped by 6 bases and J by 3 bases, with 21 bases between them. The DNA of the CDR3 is TGTGCCAGCAGCAATTCTCTCGGCTTTGGTCTCTACGAGCAGTACTTC. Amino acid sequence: CASSNSLGFGLYEQYF.

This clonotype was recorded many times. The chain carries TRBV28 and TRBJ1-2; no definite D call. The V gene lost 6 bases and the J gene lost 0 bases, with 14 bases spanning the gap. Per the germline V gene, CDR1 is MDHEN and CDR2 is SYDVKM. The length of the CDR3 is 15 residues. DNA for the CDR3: TGTGCCAGCAGGAAGTGGTCCGAAGCTAACTATGGCTACACCTTC. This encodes CASRKWSEANYGYTF.

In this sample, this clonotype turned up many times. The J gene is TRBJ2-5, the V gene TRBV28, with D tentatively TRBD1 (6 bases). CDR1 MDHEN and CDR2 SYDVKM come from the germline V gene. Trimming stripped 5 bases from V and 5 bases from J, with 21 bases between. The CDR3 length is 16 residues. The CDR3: CASSRPRVSRGETQYF. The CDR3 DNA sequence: TGTGCCAGCAGTCGCCCCCGCGTATCTAGGGGGGAGACCCAGTACTTC. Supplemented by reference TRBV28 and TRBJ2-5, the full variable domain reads DVKVTQSSRYLVKRTGEKVFLECVQDMDHENMFWYRQDPGLGLRLIYFSYDVKMKEKGDIPEGYSVSREKKERFSLILESASTNQTSMYLCASSRPRVSRGETQYFGPGTRLLVL.

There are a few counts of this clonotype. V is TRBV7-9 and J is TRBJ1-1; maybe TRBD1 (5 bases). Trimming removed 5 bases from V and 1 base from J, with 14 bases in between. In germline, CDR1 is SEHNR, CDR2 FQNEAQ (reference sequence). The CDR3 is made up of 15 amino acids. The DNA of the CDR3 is TGTGCCAGCAGCCTCGACCTCGGACAGAACACTGAAGCTTTCTTT. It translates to CASSLDLGQNTEAFF.

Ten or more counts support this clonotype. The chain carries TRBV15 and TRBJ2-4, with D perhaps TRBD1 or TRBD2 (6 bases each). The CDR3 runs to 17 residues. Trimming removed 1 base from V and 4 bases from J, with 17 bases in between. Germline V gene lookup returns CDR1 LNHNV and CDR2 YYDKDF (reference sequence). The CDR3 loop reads CATSRVGGRGGKNIQYF. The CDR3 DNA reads TGTGCCACCAGCAGAGTAGGTGGTAGAGGGGGGAAAAACATTCAGTACTTC.

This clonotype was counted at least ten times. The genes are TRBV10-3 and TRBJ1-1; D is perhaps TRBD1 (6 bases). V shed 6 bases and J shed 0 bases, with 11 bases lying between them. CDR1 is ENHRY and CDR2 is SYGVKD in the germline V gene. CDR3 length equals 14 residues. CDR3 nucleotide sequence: TGTGCCATCAGACAACAGGGAATGAACACTGAAGCTTTCTTT. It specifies CAIRQQGMNTEAFF.

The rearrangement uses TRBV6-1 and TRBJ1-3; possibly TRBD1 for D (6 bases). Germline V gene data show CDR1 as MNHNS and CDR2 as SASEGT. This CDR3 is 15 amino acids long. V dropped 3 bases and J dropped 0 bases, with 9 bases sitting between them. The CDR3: CASSEGRGSGNTIYF. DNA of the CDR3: TGTGCCAGCAGTGAGGGCAGGGGCTCTGGAAACACCATATATTTT.

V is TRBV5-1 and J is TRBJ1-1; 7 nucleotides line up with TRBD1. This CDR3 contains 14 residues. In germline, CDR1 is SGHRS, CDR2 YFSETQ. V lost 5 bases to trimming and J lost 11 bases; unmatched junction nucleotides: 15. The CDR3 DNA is TGCGCCAGCAGGGCGTCACAGGGGCCCCTTGGGGCTTTCTTT. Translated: CASRASQGPLGAFF.

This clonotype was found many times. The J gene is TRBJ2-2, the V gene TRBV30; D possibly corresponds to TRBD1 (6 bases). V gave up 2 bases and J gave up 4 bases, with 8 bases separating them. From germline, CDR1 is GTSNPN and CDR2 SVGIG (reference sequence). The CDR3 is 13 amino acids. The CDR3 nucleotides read TGTGCCTGGAGTAACAGGGCCACCGGGGAGCTGTTTTTT. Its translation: CAWSNRATGELFF.

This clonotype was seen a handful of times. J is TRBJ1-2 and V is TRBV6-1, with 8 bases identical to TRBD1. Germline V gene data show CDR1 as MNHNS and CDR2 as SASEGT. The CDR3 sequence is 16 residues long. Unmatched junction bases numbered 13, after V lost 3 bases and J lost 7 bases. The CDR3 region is CASSEPSAGGLGGYTF. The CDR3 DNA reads TGTGCCAGCAGTGAGCCGTCGGCAGGGGGCTTAGGTGGCTACACCTTC.

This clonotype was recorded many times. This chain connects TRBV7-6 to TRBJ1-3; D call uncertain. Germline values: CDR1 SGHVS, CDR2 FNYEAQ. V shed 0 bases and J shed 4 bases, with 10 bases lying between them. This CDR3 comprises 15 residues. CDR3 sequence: CASSLAGSAGNTIYF. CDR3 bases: TGTGCCAGCAGCTTAGCGGGCTCAGCAGGAAACACCATATATTTT.

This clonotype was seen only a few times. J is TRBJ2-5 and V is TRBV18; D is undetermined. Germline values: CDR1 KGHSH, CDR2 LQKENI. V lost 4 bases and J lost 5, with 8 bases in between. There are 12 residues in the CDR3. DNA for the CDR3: TGTGCCAGCTCACAAGAGCCGGAGACCCAGTACTTC. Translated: CASSQEPETQYF.

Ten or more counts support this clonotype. In DNA, the CDR3 is TGCAGTGCCGATATAGCGGGAGGGCCTCAAGAGACCCAGTACTTC. It translates to CSADIAGGPQETQYF. V and J are TRBV20-1 and TRBJ2-5, with 11 nucleotides matching TRBD2. Germline CDR1 DFQATT, CDR2 SNEGSKA (reference sequence). With 6 bases clipped from V and 2 bases from J, the junction kept 8 bases outside the gene matches. This CDR3 contains 15 residues.

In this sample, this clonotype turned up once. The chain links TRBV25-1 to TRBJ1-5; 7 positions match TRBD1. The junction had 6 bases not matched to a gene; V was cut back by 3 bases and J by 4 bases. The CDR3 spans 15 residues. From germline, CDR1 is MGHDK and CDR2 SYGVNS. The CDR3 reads CASSEGTAYNQPQHF. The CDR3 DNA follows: TGTGCCAGCAGTGAGGGGACAGCGTATAATCAGCCCCAGCATTTT.

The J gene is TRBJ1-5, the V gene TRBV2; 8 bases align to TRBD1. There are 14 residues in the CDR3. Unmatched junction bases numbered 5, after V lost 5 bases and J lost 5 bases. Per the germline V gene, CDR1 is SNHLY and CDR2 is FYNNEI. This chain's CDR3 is CASSRQGNHQPQHF. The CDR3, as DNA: TGTGCCAGCAGTAGACAGGGGAACCATCAGCCCCAGCATTTT.

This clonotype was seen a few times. Here the CDR3 DNA reads TGCAGTGCTAGAAAGGACAGGGACACCGGGGAGCTGTTTTTT. It yields the protein CSARKDRDTGELFF. V is TRBV20-1 and J is TRBJ2-2; 8 bases match TRBD1. V shed 2 bases, J shed 3 bases, and the junction held 2 bases outside the gene matches. Germline-derived CDR1 and CDR2 are DFQATT and SNEGSKA (reference sequence). CDR3 length: 14 residues.

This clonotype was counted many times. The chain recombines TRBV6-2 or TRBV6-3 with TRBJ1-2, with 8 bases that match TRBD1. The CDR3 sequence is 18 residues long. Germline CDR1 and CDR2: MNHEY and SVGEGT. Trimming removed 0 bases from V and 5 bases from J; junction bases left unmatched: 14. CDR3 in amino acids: CASSYSFGQGEIIYGYTF. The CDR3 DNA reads TGTGCCAGCAGTTACTCGTTTGGACAGGGTGAAATAATATATGGCTACACCTTC.

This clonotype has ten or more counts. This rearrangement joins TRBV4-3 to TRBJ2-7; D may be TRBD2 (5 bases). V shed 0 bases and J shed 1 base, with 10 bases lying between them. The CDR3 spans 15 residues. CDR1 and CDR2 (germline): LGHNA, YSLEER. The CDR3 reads CASSQEALASYEQYF. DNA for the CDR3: TGCGCCAGCAGCCAAGAGGCGCTAGCTTCCTACGAGCAGTACTTC.

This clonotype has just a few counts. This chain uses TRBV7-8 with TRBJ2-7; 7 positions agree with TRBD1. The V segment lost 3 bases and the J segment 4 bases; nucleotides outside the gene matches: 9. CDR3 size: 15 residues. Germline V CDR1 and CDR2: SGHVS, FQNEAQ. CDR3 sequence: CASSLPWTGPYEQYF. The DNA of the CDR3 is TGTGCCAGCAGCTTGCCGTGGACAGGACCGTACGAGCAGTACTTC. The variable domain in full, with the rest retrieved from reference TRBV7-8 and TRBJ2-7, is GAGVSQSPRYKVAKRGQDVALRCDPISGHVSLFWYQQALGQGPEFLTYFQNEAQLDKSGLPSDRFFAERPEGSVSTLKIQRTQQEDSAVYLCASSLPWTGPYEQYFGPGTRLTVT.

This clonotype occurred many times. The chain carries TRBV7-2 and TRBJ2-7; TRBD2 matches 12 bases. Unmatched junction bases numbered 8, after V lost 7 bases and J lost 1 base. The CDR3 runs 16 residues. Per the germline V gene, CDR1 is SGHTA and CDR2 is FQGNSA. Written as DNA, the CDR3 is TGTGCCAGCACTTCGGGACTAGCGGGTTATTCCTACGAGCAGTACTTC. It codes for CASTSGLAGYSYEQYF.

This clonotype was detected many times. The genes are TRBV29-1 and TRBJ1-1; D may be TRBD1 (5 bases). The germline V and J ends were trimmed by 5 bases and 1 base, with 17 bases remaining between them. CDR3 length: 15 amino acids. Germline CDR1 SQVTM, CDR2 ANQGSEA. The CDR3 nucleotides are TGCAGCGTTTATGGGGGGGAGGTGCGGAACACTGAAGCTTTCTTT. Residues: CSVYGGEVRNTEAFF.